This T cell receptor beta chain was retrieved from a study of blood T cell repertoires in COVID-19. Across the whole study: T cells, B-cell-depleted T cells, or PBMCs supplied cDNA or gDNA.

The CDR3 is 13 amino acids. Germline loops: CDR1 MGHRA, CDR2 YSYEKL. V lost 0 bases to trimming and J lost 5 bases, with 8 bases between them. Authors' analysis steps: Estimation of nucleated cell counts was performed using reference gene primer amplification. Libraries were prepared by immunoSEQ multiplex PCR; TCRdb keeps only in-frame clonotypes and omits some of them. V and J calls plus clone size are reproduced from that table; the DNA served to infer D and trimming. The sample has some 200,000 clones, 70% to 90% seen once; the top ten hold under 3.5%. Sequenced material: peripheral blood. This clonotype was sampled from a man aged 50 to 60 who had recovered from COVID-19. The chain employs TRBV4-1 and TRBJ2-7; no reliable D call. For the CDR3, the DNA is TGCGCCAGCAGCCAAGATCGAGGAAACGAGCAGTACTTC. Translating gives CASSQDRGNEQYF.